The 8 T cell receptor beta chains in this list originate from one sample, sequenced in a study of T cell responses to AZD1222 COVID-19 vaccine. This table comes from immunoSEQ multiplex PCR, and its TCRdb copy is limited to in-frame clones, with some not included. The data show 140,000 or so clones, over 75% seen once. Specimen: peripheral blood, collected on day 0 of AZD1222 vaccination. The receptors derive from an adult in good health.

This sequence joins TRBV9 and TRBJ1-6; the match to TRBD1 covers 7 bases. V gave up 3 bases and J gave up 10 bases; unmatched junction bases: 4. Germline CDR1 SGDLS, CDR2 YYNGEE. This CDR3 comprises 13 residues. The CDR3 DNA reads TGTGCCAGCAGCGGGGACAGTGTCTCACCCCTCCACTTT. Translated, it gives CASSGDSVSPLHF. The variable domain in full, with the rest retrieved from reference TRBV9 and TRBJ1-6, is DSGVTQTPKHLITATGQRVTLRCSPRSGDLSVYWYQQSLDQGLQFLIQYYNGEERAKGNILERFSAQQFPDLHSELNLSSLELGDSALYFCASSGDSVSPLHFGNGTRLTVT.

The V and J genes are TRBV12-3 or TRBV12-4 and TRBJ2-1; D is unresolved. The CDR3 covers 11 residues. Trimming removed 6 bases at V and 4 bases at J, with 4 bases between. The CDR3 reads CASSQYNEQFF. For the CDR3, the DNA is TGTGCCAGCAGCCAGTACAATGAGCAGTTCTTC.

The rearrangement links TRBV11-1 to TRBJ2-7; D ambiguous. This CDR3 contains 14 residues. Germline CDR1 SGHAT, CDR2 FQDESV (reference sequence). With 7 bases removed from V and 0 bases from J, the gap between germline ends came to 13 bases. Here the CDR3 reads CASTLTRSSYEQYF. In DNA form, the CDR3 reads TGTGCCAGCACCCTTACAAGGAGCTCCTACGAGCAGTACTTC.

V usage is TRBV7-2 and J usage is TRBJ1-2; D may be TRBD1 (5 bases). V shed 1 base and J shed 4 bases, with 13 bases lying between them. CDR3 size: 15 residues. The germline gives CDR1 SGHTA, CDR2 FQGNSA. The CDR3 sequence: CASSLGSGQGYGYTF. CDR3 coding DNA: TGTGCCAGCAGCTTAGGTAGTGGGCAGGGCTATGGCTACACCTTC.

Only one count was recorded for this clone. The J gene is TRBJ1-3, the V gene TRBV6-5; D remains unclear. Per the germline V gene, CDR1 is MNHEY and CDR2 is SVGAGI. Trimming removed 0 bases at V and 0 bases at J, with 6 bases between. The CDR3 is 15 residues long. The CDR3 sequence is CASSYSRYSGNTIYF. CDR3 coding DNA: TGTGCCAGCAGTTACTCGAGATACTCTGGAAACACCATATATTTT.

CDR3 bases: TGTGCCAGCAGTGTTTGGGGTGGACAGCCCCAGCATTTT. The encoded protein is CASSVWGGQPQHF. The J gene is TRBJ1-5, the V gene TRBV28; D call uncertain. This CDR3 region has 13 residues. Germline values: CDR1 MDHEN, CDR2 SYDVKM. V was shortened by 5 bases and J by 7 bases, with 12 bases between the two germline ends.

This chain links TRBV7-9 with TRBJ1-6; D is uncertain. Per the germline V gene, CDR1 is SEHNR and CDR2 is FQNEAQ (reference sequence). With 3 bases removed from V and 10 bases from J, the gap between germline ends came to 13 bases. CDR3 size: 14 residues. DNA for the CDR3: TGTGCCAGCAGCTTGGATTTGGTGCTATCACCCCTCCACTTT. The encoded protein is CASSLDLVLSPLHF.

The chain links TRBV5-4 to TRBJ2-7; perhaps TRBD2 as D (7 bases). Germline V CDR1 and CDR2: SGHNT, YYREEE (reference sequence). Deletions cut 7 bases from V and 5 bases from J, with 10 bases between. This CDR3 comprises 11 residues. CDR3 region: CASGRGHEQYF. CDR3 sequence (DNA): TGTGCCAGCGGGCGGGGGCACGAGCAGTACTTC.